The T cell receptor beta chain under discussion was sequenced for a study of a mutant IDH1 vaccine in newly diagnosed glioma. In regard to this clone: What it binds is not known.

The CDR3 has 14 residues. CDR1 is MNHNS and CDR2 is SASEGT in the germline V gene. V dropped 5 bases and J dropped 1 base, with 11 bases sitting between them. The sample's time point: week 5, during vaccination. Every vaccination contained 300 ug of the mutant IDH1 20-mer peptide and was paired with topical imiquimod. Findings and caveats of the study: In around 93% of patients, immune responses induced by the vaccine occurred.

Assay used: immunoSEQ multiplex PCR; TCRdb lists only in-frame clones, some missing. The sample shows about 75,000 clones, around nine tenths of them seen only once. The chain uses TRBV6-1 and TRBJ2-5; D remains unclear. The sequences come from PBMCs, collected from a glioma patient whose treatment included an IDH1 peptide vaccine. This sequence originates from a woman in her forties or fifties with glioma. The CDR3 DNA reads TGTGCCAGCAGTACGGGCCAACCCCAAGAGACCCAGTACTTC. It encodes CASSTGQPQETQYF.